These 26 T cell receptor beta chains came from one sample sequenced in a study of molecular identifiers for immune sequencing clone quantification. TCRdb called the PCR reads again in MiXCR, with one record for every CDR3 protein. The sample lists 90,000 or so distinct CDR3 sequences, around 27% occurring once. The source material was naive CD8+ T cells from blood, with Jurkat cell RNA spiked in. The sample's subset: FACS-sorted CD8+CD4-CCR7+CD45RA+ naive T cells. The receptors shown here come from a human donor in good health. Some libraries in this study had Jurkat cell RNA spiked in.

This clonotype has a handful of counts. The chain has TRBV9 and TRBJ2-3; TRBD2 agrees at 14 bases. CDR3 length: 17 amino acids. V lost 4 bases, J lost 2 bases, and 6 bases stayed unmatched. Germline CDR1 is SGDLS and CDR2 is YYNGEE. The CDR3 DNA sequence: TGTGCCAGCAGCCCCCGGACTAGCGGGGGGTTCACAGATACGCAGTATTTT. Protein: CASSPRTSGGFTDTQYF.

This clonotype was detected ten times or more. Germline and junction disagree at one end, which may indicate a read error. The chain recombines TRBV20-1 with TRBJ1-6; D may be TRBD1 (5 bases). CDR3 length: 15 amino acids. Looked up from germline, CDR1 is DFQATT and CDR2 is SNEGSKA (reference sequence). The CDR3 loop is CSVRSQGSYNSPLHF. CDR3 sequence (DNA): TGCAGTGTTAGAAGTCAGGGCTCCTATAATTCACCCCTCCACTTT.

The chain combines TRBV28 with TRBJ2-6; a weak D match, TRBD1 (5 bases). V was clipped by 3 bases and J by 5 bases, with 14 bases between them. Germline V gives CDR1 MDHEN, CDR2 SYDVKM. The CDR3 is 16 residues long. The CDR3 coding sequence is TGTGCCAGCAGTTTCACGGCAGGGTCTCGGGCCAACGTCCTGACTTTC. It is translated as CASSFTAGSRANVLTF.

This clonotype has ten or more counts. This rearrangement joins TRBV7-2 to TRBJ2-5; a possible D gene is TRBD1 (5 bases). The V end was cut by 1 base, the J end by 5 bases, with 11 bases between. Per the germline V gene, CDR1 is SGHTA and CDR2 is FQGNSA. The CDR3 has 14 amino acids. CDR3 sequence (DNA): TGTGCCAGCAGCTTAGTCAGGGTTACGGAGACCCAGTACTTC. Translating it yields CASSLVRVTETQYF.

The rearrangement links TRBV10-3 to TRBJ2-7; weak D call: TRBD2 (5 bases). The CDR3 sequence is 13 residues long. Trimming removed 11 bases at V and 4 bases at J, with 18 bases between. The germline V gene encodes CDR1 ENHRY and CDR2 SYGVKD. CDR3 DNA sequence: TGTGCCCCGGCCGGGGTTCGGGCATACGAGCAGTACTTC. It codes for CAPAGVRAYEQYF.

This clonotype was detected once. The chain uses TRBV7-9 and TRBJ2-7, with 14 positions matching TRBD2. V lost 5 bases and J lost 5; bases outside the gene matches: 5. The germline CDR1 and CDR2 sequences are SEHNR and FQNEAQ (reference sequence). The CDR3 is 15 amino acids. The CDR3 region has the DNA TGTGCCAGCAGCCAAGGACTAGCGGGGGGACACGAGCAGTACTTC. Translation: CASSQGLAGGHEQYF.

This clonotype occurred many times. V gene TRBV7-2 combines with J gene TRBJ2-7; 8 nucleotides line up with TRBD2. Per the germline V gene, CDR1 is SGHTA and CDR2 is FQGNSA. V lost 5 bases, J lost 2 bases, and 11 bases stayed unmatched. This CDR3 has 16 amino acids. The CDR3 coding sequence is TGTGCCAGCAGCCGTCCGGGGGGGGAGGCAACCTACGAGCAGTACTTC. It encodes CASSRPGGEATYEQYF. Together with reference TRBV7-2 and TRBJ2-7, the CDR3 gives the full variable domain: GAGVSQSPSNKVTEKGKDVELRCDPISGHTALYWYRQSLGQGLEFLIYFQGNSAPDKSGLPSDRFSAERTGGSVSTLTIQRTQQEDSAVYLCASSRPGGEATYEQYFGPGTRLTVT.

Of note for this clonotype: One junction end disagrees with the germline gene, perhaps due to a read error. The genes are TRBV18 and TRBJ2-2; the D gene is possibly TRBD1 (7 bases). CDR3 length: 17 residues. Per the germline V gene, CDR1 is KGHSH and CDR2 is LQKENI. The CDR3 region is CASSAGQPTLDTGELLF. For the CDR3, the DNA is TGTGCCAGCTCAGCGGGACAGCCGACTTTGGACACCGGGGAGCTGCTTTTT.

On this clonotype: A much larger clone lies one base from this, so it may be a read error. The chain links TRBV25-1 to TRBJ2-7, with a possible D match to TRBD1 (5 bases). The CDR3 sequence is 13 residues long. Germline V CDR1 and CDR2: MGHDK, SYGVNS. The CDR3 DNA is TGTGTCAGCAGTACAGGACATTTGTACGAGCAGTACTTC. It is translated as CVSSTGHLYEQYF.

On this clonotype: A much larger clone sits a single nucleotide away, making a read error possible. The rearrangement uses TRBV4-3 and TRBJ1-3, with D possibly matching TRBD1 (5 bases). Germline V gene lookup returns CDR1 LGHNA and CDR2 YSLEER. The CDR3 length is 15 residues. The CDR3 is CACSPGGGPGNTIYF. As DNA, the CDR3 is TGCGCCTGCAGCCCGGGTGGGGGACCTGGAAACACCATATATTTT.

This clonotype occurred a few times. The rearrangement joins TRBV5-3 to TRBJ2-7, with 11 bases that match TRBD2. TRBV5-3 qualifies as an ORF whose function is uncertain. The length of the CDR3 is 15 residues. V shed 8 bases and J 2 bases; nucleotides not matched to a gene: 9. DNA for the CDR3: TGTGCCAGCGATATTAGACTAGCGGGGCCCTACGAGCAGTACTTC. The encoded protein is CASDIRLAGPYEQYF.

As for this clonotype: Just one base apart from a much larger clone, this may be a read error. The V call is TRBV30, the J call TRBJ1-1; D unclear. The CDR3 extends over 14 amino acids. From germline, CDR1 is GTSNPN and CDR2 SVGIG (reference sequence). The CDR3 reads CAWSVEFLNTEASF. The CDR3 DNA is TGTGCCTGGAGTGTGGAGTTCTTGAACACTGAAGCTTCCTTT.

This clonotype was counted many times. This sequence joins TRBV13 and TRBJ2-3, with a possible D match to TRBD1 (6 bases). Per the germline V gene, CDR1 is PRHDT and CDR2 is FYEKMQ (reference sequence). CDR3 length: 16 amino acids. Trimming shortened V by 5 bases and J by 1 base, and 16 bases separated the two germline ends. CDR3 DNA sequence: TGTGCCAGCAGCGCCCCAACAGGGTTCGGCACAGATACGCAGTATTTT. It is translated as CASSAPTGFGTDTQYF.

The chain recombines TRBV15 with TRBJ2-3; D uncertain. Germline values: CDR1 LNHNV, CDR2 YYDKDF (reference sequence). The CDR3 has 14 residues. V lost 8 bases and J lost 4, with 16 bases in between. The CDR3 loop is CATGVRVFSDTQYF. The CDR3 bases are TGTGCCACCGGGGTTAGGGTATTCTCAGATACGCAGTATTTT.

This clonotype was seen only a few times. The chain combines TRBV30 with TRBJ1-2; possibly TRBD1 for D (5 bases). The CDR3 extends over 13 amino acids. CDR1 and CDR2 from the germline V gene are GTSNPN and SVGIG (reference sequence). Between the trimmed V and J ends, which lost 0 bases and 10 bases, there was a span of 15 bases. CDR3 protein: CAWSVRADGDYTF. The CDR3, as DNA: TGTGCCTGGAGTGTCAGGGCTGATGGTGACTACACCTTC.

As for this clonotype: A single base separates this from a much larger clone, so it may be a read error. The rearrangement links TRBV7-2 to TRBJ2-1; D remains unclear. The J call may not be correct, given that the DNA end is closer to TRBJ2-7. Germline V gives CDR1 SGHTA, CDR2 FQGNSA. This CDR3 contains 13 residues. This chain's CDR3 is CASSLALYNEQYF. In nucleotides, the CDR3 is TGTGCCAGCAGCTTAGCGCTATACAATGAGCAGTACTTC.

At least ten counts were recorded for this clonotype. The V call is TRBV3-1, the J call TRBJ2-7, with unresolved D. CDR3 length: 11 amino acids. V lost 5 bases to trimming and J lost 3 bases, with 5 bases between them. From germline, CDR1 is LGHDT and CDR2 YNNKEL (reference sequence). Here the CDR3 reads CASSSYYEQYF. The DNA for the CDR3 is TGTGCCAGCAGCTCGTACTACGAGCAGTACTTC.

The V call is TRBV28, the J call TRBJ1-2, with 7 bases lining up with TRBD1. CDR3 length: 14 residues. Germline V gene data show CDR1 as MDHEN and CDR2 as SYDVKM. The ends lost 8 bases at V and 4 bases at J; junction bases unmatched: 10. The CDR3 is CASHYRGGGYGYTF. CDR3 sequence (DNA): TGTGCCAGCCACTACAGGGGCGGGGGCTATGGCTACACCTTC.

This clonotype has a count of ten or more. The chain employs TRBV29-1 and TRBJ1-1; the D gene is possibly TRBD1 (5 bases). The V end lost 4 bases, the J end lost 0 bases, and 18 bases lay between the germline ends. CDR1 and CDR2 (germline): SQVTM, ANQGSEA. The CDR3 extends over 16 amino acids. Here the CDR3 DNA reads TGCAGCGTTGCAGGAAGAGAGGGGTTTATGAACACTGAAGCTTTCTTT. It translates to CSVAGREGFMNTEAFF.

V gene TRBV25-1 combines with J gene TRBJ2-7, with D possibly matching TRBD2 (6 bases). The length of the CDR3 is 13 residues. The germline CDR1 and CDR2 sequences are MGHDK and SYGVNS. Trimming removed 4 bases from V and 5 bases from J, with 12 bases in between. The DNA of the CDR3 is TGTGCCAGCAGTGTAGCAGGGAGGAACGAGCAGTACTTC. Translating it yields CASSVAGRNEQYF.

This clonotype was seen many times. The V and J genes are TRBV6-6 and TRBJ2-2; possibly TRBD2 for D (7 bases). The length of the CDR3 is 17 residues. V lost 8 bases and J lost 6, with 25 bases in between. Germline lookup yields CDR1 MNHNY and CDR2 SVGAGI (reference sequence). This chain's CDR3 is CASGGRDTSIASGELFF. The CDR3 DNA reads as TGTGCCAGCGGGGGGAGGGACACCTCTATCGCCTCCGGGGAGCTGTTTTTT.

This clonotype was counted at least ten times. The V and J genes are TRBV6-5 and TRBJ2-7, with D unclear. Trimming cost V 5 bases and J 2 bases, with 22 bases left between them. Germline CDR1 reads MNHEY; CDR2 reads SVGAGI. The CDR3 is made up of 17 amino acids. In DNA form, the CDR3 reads TGTGCCAGCAGTATAAACCGGCCAGCAGAAAAAACCTACGAGCAGTACTTC. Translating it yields CASSINRPAEKTYEQYF.

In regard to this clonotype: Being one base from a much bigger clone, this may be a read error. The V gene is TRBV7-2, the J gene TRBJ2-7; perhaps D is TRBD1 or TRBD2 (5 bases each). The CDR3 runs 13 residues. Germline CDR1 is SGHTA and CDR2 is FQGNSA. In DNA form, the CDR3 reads TGTGCCAGCAGCGACGGGACCCCCTACGAGCAGTGCTTC. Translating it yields CASSDGTPYEQCF.

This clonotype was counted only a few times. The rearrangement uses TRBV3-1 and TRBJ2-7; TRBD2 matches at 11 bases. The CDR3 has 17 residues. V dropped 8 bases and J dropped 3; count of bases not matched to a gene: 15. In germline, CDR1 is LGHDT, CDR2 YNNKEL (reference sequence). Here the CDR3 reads CASGGSGRAGRDYEQYF. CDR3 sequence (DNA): TGTGCCAGCGGCGGTAGCGGGAGGGCCGGTCGGGACTACGAGCAGTACTTC.

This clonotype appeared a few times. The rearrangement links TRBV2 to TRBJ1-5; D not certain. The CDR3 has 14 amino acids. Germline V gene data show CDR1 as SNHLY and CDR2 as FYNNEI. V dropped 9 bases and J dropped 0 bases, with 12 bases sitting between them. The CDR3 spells CASGEVLSNQPQHF. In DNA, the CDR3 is TGTGCCAGTGGAGAGGTCCTTAGCAATCAGCCCCAGCATTTT.

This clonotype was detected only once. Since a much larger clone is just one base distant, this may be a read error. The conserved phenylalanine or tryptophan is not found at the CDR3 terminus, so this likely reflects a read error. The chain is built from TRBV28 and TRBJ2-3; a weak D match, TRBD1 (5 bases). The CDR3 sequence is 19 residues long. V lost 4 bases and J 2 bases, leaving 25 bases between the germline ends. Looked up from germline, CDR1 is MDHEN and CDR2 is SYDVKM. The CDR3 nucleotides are TGTGCCAGCAGTTCGTACAATCCTGACAGCAAGTCAACCACAGATACGCAGTATTAT. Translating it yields CASSSYNPDSKSTTDTQYY.